This T cell receptor (beta chain) was found in a study of T cells in tumors after PD-1 blockade. Whole-study context: Either cemiplimab 350 mg every 2 weeks or pembrolizumab 200 mg every 3 weeks was given. Points from the study as a whole: Approximately 41% of tumor TCR clonotypes were also found in blood.

Trimming removed 5 bases at V and 0 bases at J, with 5 bases between. This CDR3 region has 13 residues. Germline CDR1 is SQVTM and CDR2 is ANQGSEA. A remark on this clone: Its antigen is unknown.

TCRdb's table, derived via immunoSEQ multiplex PCR, lists solely in-frame clones and lacks some. The profile shows more than 40,000 clones, roughly 80% of them singletons. The sample here was PBMCs, taken before anti-PD-1 treatment. This chain uses TRBV29-1 with TRBJ2-6; D gene uncertain. The TCR originated in a human donor with basal cell carcinoma. Here the CDR3 reads CSVRTSGANVLTF. CDR3 DNA sequence: TGCAGCGTTAGGACCTCTGGGGCCAACGTCCTGACTTTC.